Following are 25 T cell receptor beta chains from one sample sequenced in a study of cytomegalovirus exposure and HLA in healthy donors. Amplification used 60 Vbeta primers and 13 Jbeta primers. The protocol was immunoSEQ multiplex PCR, while the TCRdb copy is restricted to in-frame clones and leaves out a portion. There are approximately 170,000 clones in the sample; about four fifths occur only once, and about 4.8% lies in the top ten. Sample: PBMCs. The receptors derive from a man younger than 40 in good health and CMV-seropositive.

The V gene is TRBV9, the J gene TRBJ1-5; tentative D call: TRBD1 (5 bases). V dropped 4 bases and J dropped 11 bases, with 19 bases sitting between them. This CDR3 is 14 amino acids long. The germline gives CDR1 SGDLS, CDR2 YYNGEE. CDR3 loop: CASSPTGDSMSQHF. The CDR3 coding sequence is TGTGCCAGCAGCCCAACAGGAGACTCTATGTCCCAGCATTTT.

This clone was recorded only once. J is TRBJ1-5 and V is TRBV6-1, with TRBD1 matching over 8 bases. CDR1 is MNHNS and CDR2 is SASEGT in the germline V gene. CDR3 length equals 13 residues. V trimming: 6 bases; J trimming: 7 bases; junction bases outside the gene matches: 5. CDR3 loop: CASSGTGRQPQHF. The CDR3 DNA is TGTGCCAGCAGCGGGACAGGTCGCCAGCCCCAGCATTTT.

This rearrangement joins TRBV9 to TRBJ1-2; D might be TRBD1 (6 bases). This CDR3 is 13 amino acids long. The germline V and J ends were trimmed by 5 bases and 5 bases, with 13 bases remaining between them. Germline lookup yields CDR1 SGDLS and CDR2 YYNGEE. Written as DNA, the CDR3 is TGTGCCAGCAGGCGTCAGGGGTTTTATGGCTACACCTTC. Its translation: CASRRQGFYGYTF.

This chain connects TRBV11-2 to TRBJ1-2; TRBD1 agrees at 8 bases. The germline CDR1 and CDR2 sequences are SGHAT and FQNNGV. V lost 7 bases to trimming and J lost 4 bases; unmatched junction nucleotides: 14. The CDR3 runs to 16 residues. The CDR3 sequence is CASINSDRGLGYGYTF. For the CDR3, the DNA is TGTGCCAGCATCAACTCCGACAGGGGCCTTGGCTATGGCTACACCTTC.

This chain joins TRBV10-3 and TRBJ2-5; 7 bases map to TRBD2. CDR3 length equals 17 residues. V dropped 7 bases and J dropped 4; count of bases not matched to a gene: 18. Germline CDR1 and CDR2: ENHRY and SYGVKD. The CDR3 nucleotides read TGTGCCATCATCGATCTTTTTGGGGAGGGGAGTCTAGAGACCCAGTACTTC. It specifies CAIIDLFGEGSLETQYF.

V is TRBV2 and J is TRBJ1-1; 7 bases fit TRBD1. Germline V gene sequence: CDR1 SNHLY, CDR2 FYNNEI. CDR3 length: 13 residues. The ends lost 6 bases at V and 0 bases at J; junction bases unmatched: 1. The CDR3 DNA sequence: TGTGCCAGCAGGGGGACAGTGAACACTGAAGCTTTCTTT. This codes for CASRGTVNTEAFF.

The CDR3 loop reads CASSERASGSTDTQYF. CDR3 DNA sequence: TGCGCCAGCAGTGAGCGGGCTAGCGGGAGTACAGATACGCAGTATTTT. The rearrangement uses TRBV10-1 and TRBJ2-3; TRBD2 matches 10 bases. Germline V gene data show CDR1 as WNHNN and CDR2 as SYGVQD (reference sequence). V lost 2 bases and J lost 3; bases outside the gene matches: 5. The CDR3 is 16 amino acids.

The chain carries TRBV2 and TRBJ1-1; 9 positions match TRBD1. V shed 8 bases, J shed 4 bases, and the junction held 11 bases outside the gene matches. There are 15 residues in the CDR3. The germline V gene encodes CDR1 SNHLY and CDR2 FYNNEI. The DNA of the CDR3 is TGTGCCAGCCGTCCCGGGACAGGGTCCAGCACTGAAGCTTTCTTT. Translating gives CASRPGTGSSTEAFF.

The gene calls are TRBV6-1 and TRBJ1-1, with D uncertain. Trimming left V 3 bases short and J 2 bases short, with 7 bases between. CDR1 and CDR2 from the germline V gene are MNHNS and SASEGT. CDR3 size: 13 residues. The CDR3 nucleotides read TGTGCCAGCAGTGAGCACAGTAACACTGAAGCTTTCTTT. It is translated as CASSEHSNTEAFF.

The chain has TRBV7-2 and TRBJ1-2; the match to TRBD1 covers 8 bases. This CDR3 is built from 15 residues. CDR1 is SGHTA, CDR2 FQGNSA, per germline. The V and J ends lost 7 bases and 2 bases, in that order; junction bases with no gene match: 9. The CDR3 reads CASNPGTGVNYGYTF. Written as DNA, the CDR3 is TGTGCCAGCAACCCCGGGACAGGAGTCAACTATGGCTACACCTTC.

This rearrangement joins TRBV5-6 to TRBJ2-7, with D uncertain. In germline, CDR1 is SGHDT, CDR2 YYEEEE. The CDR3 is 12 residues long. Trimming left V 0 bases short and J 5 bases short, with 6 bases between. The CDR3 loop reads CASSLGYNEQYF. The DNA for the CDR3 is TGTGCCAGCAGCTTGGGATACAACGAGCAGTACTTC. Based on the CDR3 plus reference TRBV5-6 and TRBJ2-7, the full variable domain is DAGVTQSPTHLIKTRGQQVTLRCSPKSGHDTVSWYQQALGQGPQFIFQYYEEEERQRGNFPDRFSGHQFPNYSSELNVNALLLGDSALYLCASSLGYNEQYFGPGTRLTVT.

V is TRBV11-2 and J is TRBJ1-2, with 7 bases that match TRBD1. The CDR3 runs 12 residues. Per germline, CDR1 SGHAT and CDR2 FQNNGV. With V trimmed by 5 bases and J by 8 bases, 5 bases remained unmatched. CDR3 protein: CASSPTGWGYTF. For the CDR3, the DNA is TGTGCCAGCAGCCCGACAGGGTGGGGCTACACCTTC.

The CDR3 DNA is TGTGCCAGCAGCTCATCCCCTGGCTACACCTTC. It encodes CASSSSPGYTF. V and J are TRBV7-9 and TRBJ1-2; D is unresolved. This CDR3 is 11 amino acids long. The V end lost 4 bases, the J end lost 7 bases, and 7 bases lay between the germline ends. Germline CDR1 reads SEHNR; CDR2 reads FQNEAQ (reference sequence).

Here the CDR3 reads CASSQDRLEDTGELFF. The CDR3 coding sequence is TGTGCCAGCAGCCAAGATCGACTAGAGGACACCGGGGAGCTGTTTTTT. This chain links TRBV4-2 with TRBJ2-2, with TRBD2 as a possible D gene (6 bases). CDR1 is LGHNA and CDR2 is YNFKEQ in the germline V gene. The ends were cut back, 0 bases at V and 3 bases at J, with 11 bases in the middle. CDR3 length: 16 residues.

The chain carries TRBV10-3 and TRBJ2-1; 8 bases are a match to TRBD1. Germline V CDR1 and CDR2: ENHRY, SYGVKD. This CDR3 contains 14 residues. V was pared by 6 bases and J by 1 base, with 2 bases of the junction left unmatched. This chain's CDR3 is CAISGQGSYNEQFF. The CDR3 nucleotides read TGTGCCATCAGCGGACAGGGTTCCTACAATGAGCAGTTCTTC.

This rearrangement joins TRBV28 to TRBJ2-1, with 11 bases that match TRBD2. The CDR3 is 16 residues long. CDR1 and CDR2 (germline): MDHEN, SYDVKM. The V segment lost 4 bases and the J segment 3 bases; nucleotides outside the gene matches: 5. This chain's CDR3 is CASSSPLAGVYNEQFF. For the CDR3, the DNA is TGTGCCAGCAGTTCCCCACTAGCGGGAGTCTACAATGAGCAGTTCTTC.

The chain links TRBV7-3 to TRBJ1-6; unclear D gene. CDR3 length: 13 amino acids. CDR1 is SGHTA, CDR2 FQGTGA, per germline. The germline V and J ends were trimmed by 2 bases and 9 bases, with 8 bases remaining between them. DNA of the CDR3: TGTGCCAGCAGCTTACAGGAGGGTTCACCCCTCCACTTT. This gives the protein CASSLQEGSPLHF.

CDR3 sequence (DNA): TGTGCCAGCAGTTTAAGGACAGGCCCCCTTCAGCCCCAGCATTTT. It encodes CASSLRTGPLQPQHF. The V gene is TRBV27, the J gene TRBJ1-5; TRBD1 matches 7 bases. Trimming at V came to 2 bases and at J to 6 bases, leaving 7 bases not matched to a gene. The CDR3 has 15 residues. Germline CDR1 and CDR2: MNHEY and SMNVEV (reference sequence).

The chain is built from TRBV29-1 and TRBJ1-5; 9 nucleotides line up with TRBD1. CDR1 SQVTM and CDR2 ANQGSEA come from the germline V gene. The CDR3 extends over 13 amino acids. The J segment lost 2 bases and the V segment lost 6 bases, leaving 2 bases of the junction unmatched. The CDR3 nucleotides read TGCAGCGTCCGACAGGGGGGCAATCAGCCCCAGCATTTT. This gives the protein CSVRQGGNQPQHF.

This clone occurred a few times. The chain employs TRBV2 and TRBJ1-2, with 7 bases that match TRBD1. Germline V lookup: CDR1 SNHLY, CDR2 FYNNEI. V lost 6 bases to trimming and J lost 3 bases; unmatched junction nucleotides: 7. CDR3 length: 14 residues. The DNA of the CDR3 is TGTGCCAGCAGGCCGGCGGGGACAGACTATGGCTACACCTTC. Protein: CASRPAGTDYGYTF.

The chain combines TRBV6-5 with TRBJ2-1; the D gene is possibly TRBD1 (6 bases). V was cut by 4 bases and J by 9 bases, with 10 bases left in between. CDR3 length: 12 residues. The V gene's germline CDR1 is MNHEY and CDR2 SVGAGI. CDR3 sequence (DNA): TGTGCCAGCAGTTCCCAGGGGTTTGAGCAGTTCTTC. Translation: CASSSQGFEQFF.

The chain couples TRBV25-1 to TRBJ2-7, with 9 bases lining up with TRBD1. In germline, CDR1 is MGHDK, CDR2 SYGVNS. The CDR3 has 15 residues. The V gene end was trimmed by 1 base and the J gene end by 5 bases; junction bases not matched to a gene: 6. The DNA for the CDR3 is TGTGCCAGCAGTGAATCCGGGACAGGGATCAACGAGCAGTACTTC. The encoded protein is CASSESGTGINEQYF.

This CDR3 is CSVEVRARTYNEQFF. CDR3 DNA: TGCAGCGTTGAAGTCAGGGCCAGGACCTACAATGAGCAGTTCTTC. The gene calls are TRBV29-1 and TRBJ2-1, with TRBD1 as a possible D gene (5 bases). The germline gives CDR1 SQVTM, CDR2 ANQGSEA. The CDR3 is made up of 15 amino acids. V dropped 1 base and J dropped 2 bases, with 12 bases sitting between them.

The J gene is TRBJ2-1, the V gene TRBV6-1; D gene ambiguous. Germline assignment: CDR1 MNHNS and CDR2 SASEGT. CDR3 size: 13 residues. V lost 10 bases and J 0 bases, leaving 10 bases between the germline ends. CDR3 sequence: CATGRISYNEQFF. Here the CDR3 DNA reads TGTGCCACAGGCAGAATCTCCTACAATGAGCAGTTCTTC.

V is TRBV7-2 and J is TRBJ2-7; maybe TRBD2 (7 bases). V lost 5 bases, J lost 1 base, and 18 bases lay in between. The length of the CDR3 is 16 residues. CDR1 is SGHTA and CDR2 is FQGNSA in the germline V gene. CDR3 coding DNA: TGTGCCAGCAGCCTGGGGGGGGCTAGCGCGTCCTACGAGCAGTACTTC. Protein: CASSLGGASASYEQYF.